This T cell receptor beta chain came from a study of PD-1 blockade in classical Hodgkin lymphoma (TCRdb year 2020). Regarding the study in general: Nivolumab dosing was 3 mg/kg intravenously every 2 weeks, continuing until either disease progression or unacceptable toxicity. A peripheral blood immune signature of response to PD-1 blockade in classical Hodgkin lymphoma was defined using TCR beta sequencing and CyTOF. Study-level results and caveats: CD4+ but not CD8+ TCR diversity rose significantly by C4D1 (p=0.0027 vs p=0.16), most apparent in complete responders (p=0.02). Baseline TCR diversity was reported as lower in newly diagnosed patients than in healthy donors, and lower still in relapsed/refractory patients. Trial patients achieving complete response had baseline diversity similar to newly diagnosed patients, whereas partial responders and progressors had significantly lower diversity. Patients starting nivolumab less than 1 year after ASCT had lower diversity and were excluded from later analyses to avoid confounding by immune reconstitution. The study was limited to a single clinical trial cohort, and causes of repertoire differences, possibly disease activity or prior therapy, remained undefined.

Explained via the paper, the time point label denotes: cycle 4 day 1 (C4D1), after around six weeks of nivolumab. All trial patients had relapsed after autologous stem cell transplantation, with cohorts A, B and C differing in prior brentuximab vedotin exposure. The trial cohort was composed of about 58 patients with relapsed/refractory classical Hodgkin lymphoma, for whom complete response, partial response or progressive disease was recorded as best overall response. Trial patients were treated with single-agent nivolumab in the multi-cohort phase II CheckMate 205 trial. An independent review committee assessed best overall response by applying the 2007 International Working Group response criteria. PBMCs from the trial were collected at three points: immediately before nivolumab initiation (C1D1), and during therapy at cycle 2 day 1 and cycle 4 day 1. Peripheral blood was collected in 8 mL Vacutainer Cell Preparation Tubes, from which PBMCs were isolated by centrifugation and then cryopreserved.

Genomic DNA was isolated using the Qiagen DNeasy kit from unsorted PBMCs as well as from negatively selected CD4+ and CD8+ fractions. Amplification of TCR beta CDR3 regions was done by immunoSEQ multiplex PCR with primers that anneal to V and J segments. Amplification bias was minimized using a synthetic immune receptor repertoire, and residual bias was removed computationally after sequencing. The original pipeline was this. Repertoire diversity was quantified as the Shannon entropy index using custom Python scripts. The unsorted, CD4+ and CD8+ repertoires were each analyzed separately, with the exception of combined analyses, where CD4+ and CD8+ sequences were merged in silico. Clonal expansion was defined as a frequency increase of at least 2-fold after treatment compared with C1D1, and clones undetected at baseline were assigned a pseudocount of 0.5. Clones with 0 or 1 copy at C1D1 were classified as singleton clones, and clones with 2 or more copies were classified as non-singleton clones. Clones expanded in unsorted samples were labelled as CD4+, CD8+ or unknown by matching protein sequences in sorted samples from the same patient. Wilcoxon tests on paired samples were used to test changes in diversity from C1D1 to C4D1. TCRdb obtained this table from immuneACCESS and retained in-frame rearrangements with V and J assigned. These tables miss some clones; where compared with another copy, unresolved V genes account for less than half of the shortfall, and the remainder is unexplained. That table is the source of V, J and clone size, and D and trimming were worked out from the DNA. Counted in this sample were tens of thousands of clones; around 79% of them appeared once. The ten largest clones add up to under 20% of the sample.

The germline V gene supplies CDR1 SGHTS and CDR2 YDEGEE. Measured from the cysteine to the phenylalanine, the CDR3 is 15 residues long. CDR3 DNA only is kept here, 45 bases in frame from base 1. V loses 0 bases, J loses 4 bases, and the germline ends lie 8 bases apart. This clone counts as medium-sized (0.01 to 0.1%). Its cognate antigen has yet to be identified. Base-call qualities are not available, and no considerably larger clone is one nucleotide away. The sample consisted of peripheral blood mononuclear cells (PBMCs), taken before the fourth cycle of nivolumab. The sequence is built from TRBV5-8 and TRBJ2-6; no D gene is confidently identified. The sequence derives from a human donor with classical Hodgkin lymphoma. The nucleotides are TGTGCCAGCAGCTTGGGGGGTTCAGGGGCCAACGTCCTGACTTTC. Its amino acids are CASSLGGSGANVLTF.